This is a list of T cell receptor beta chains from one sample in a study of cytomegalovirus exposure and HLA in healthy donors. TCRdb's table, derived via immunoSEQ multiplex PCR, lists solely in-frame clones and lacks some. The top ten clones hold roughly 3.1% of a sample with 150,000 to 200,000 clones, 81% of them seen once. The sequenced material came from PBMCs. Every receptor here comes from a man aged 40-55 years in good health and CMV-seropositive. The conserved cysteine and the conserved F or W are not part of the CDR3 here. The order of the fields is D gene, V gene, CDR3 protein. The D gene is left open where the match is weak.

. TRBV19 ASSYPGARTIQY
TRBD1 TRBV5-1 ASSTWTGNEQF
TRBD2 TRBV10-3 AISEPLGRGSGYEQY
TRBD1 TRBV18 ASSQDRRNTGELF
. TRBV6-5 ASSYSWTTYNEQF
. TRBV5-5 ASSLAGTQTYEQY
TRBD1 TRBV15 ATIIRDRISLAKNIQY
. TRBV10-1 ASSESHPKVTDTQY
. TRBV5-6 ASSLLGQGRADTQY
TRBD1 TRBV10-3 AAGQGLETQY
TRBD1 TRBV15 ATSSGGQGTHEQY
. TRBV7-8 ASSGGDTEAF
. TRBV4-3 ASSLRFRTSTDTQY
TRBD2 TRBV7-6 ASSLSRSGGLDYNEQF
TRBD2 TRBV6-1 ASSEGTRAEQY
. TRBV7-9 ASSHPDSSYEQY
. TRBV9 ASSVEPAETTGELF
TRBD1 TRBV6-5 ASSWGQGNYGYT
. TRBV10-3 AISESPRDTQY
TRBD2 TRBV7-2 ASSLGLAGVEQY
. TRBV9 ASSVGGDSNSPLH
TRBD1 TRBV5-1 ASSPGQGADEQF
. TRBV7-8 ASSVSSGTDTQY
. TRBV4-1 ASSQGPNLDKINSPLH
. TRBV9 ASSVVGQAIYNEQF
TRBD2 TRBV4-2 ASSLSLGLAGGGEQF
. TRBV7-9 ASSQASGSGDSTEAF
TRBD1 TRBV19 ASSPRDRGRDTQY
. TRBV19 ATRATGSPMPQH
. TRBV19 ASSRGGYT
. TRBV6-5 ASRLANEQF
. TRBV27 ASSLIPETAAETQY
TRBD1 TRBV5-1 ASSFRGTGDGVAF
TRBD1 TRBV5-1 ASSYRGGNQPQH
. TRBV21-1 ASSGGQKNTEAF
. TRBV5-5 ASSILPGATNEKLF
. TRBV5-1 ASSLTDGGVYGYT
TRBD1 TRBV7-3 ASSHRDRGPSPLH
. TRBV19 ASSMQGSYEQY
TRBD1 TRBV27 ASSINRGTEAF
TRBD2 TRBV6-5 ASSRTAGGRNEQF
TRBD1 TRBV2 ASSPLDRLNTGELF
TRBD2 TRBV28 ASSPRKTRSGRVSYEQY
TRBD1 TRBV28 ASGHRSGTGLETQY
TRBD2 TRBV7-3 ASSPGGGGEETQY
. TRBV28 ASSLPSGVGETQY
. TRBV10-3 AIRVGHMNTEAF
. TRBV5-6 ASSNRGTASRNYEQY
TRBD2 TRBV6-5 ASSYLSSGSNEQF
TRBD1 TRBV5-1 ASSSGQDGYEKLF
TRBD1 TRBV4-1 ASSQVRTGYNEQF
TRBD2 TRBV28 ASSSGLAGGGY
. TRBV6-1 ASSERVYEQY
. TRBV7-8 ASSLEWEARTGELF
TRBD1 TRBV5-6 ASSYTPGQGRREKLF
. TRBV27 ASSLVAGSNQPQH
TRBD2 TRBV5-1 ASSLAGAGLQDTQY
TRBD1 TRBV4-2 ASSQPGQGGNQPQH
TRBD1 TRBV5-4 ASSSGTGSYEQY
. TRBV19 ASSMISKLPGELF